A single sample gave rise to the 13 T cell receptor beta chains below, sequenced in a study of shared clonotypes between healthy human individuals (dated by TCRdb to 2020 to 2021). Libraries were prepared through the immunoSEQ multiplex PCR assay. TCRdb mirrors the immuneACCESS table, restricted to in-frame sequences. Some clones are absent from its copies; in checked studies, under half trace to an unresolved V gene, and the reason for the others is unknown. The sample records some 1,100,000 clones, around 78% of which are singletons. More than 0.5% of the sample rests with the top ten. Sequencing was carried out using memory CD4+ T cells from PBMCs. The cell subset or site label on this specimen signifies: CD45RA-negative fraction. The origin of the receptors is a man younger than 30 in good health. Some clones in this sample may be carry-over from other donors' samples.

The chain carries TRBV6-5 and TRBJ1-2; 8 positions agree with TRBD1. The germline V gene has CDR1 MNHEY and CDR2 SVGAGI. The CDR3 extends over 15 amino acids. Trimming took 6 bases from V and 4 from J; bases not matched to a gene: 10. CDR3 sequence reads: CASSPGQGRSYGYTF. CDR3 in DNA: TGTGCCAGCAGCCCCGGACAGGGTAGGAGCTATGGCTACACCTTC.

The J gene is TRBJ1-1, the V gene TRBV7-9; D gene ambiguous. The CDR3 loop spans 15 amino acids. CDR1 and CDR2 from the germline V gene are SEHNR and FQNEAQ (reference sequence). Deletions cut 1 base from V and 1 base from J, with 10 bases between. As DNA, the CDR3 is TGTGCCAGCAGCTTAGTGGTTTCAGGGAACACTGAAGCTTTCTTT. Encoded protein: CASSLVVSGNTEAFF. Drawing the rest from reference TRBV7-9 and TRBJ1-1, the complete variable domain is DTGVSQNPRHKITKRGQNVTFRCDPISEHNRLYWYRQTLGQGPEFLTYFQNEAQLEKSRLLSDRFSAERPKGSFSTLEIQRTEQGDSAMYLCASSLVVSGNTEAFFGQGTRLTVV.

The chain carries TRBV18 and TRBJ2-3; the D is unclear. Germline V gene data show CDR1 as KGHSH and CDR2 as LQKENI. V was trimmed by 2 bases and J by 5 bases, leaving 11 bases between them. The CDR3 spans 14 residues. The CDR3 here is CASSPFQVLDTQYF. CDR3 in DNA: TGTGCCAGCTCACCATTTCAAGTTCTAGATACGCAGTATTTT.

V and J are TRBV2 and TRBJ2-4; either TRBD1 or TRBD2 may supply D (6 bases each). This CDR3 is 16 amino acids long. Germline loops: CDR1 SNHLY, CDR2 FYNNEI. Between the trimmed V and J ends, which lost 3 bases and 3 bases, there was a span of 15 bases. This chain's CDR3 is CASSEGPRGGKNIQYF. CDR3 nucleotides: TGTGCCAGCAGTGAGGGGCCCAGGGGAGGCAAAAACATTCAGTACTTC.

A note on this clone: A much bigger clone sits one base away, suggesting this may be a read error. Different DNA sequences within this sample yield the same CDR3. The V gene is TRBV5-4, the J gene TRBJ2-1, with 10 positions matching TRBD1. Losses at the gene ends were 3 bases for V and 3 bases for J; bases not matched to a gene: 3. Germline assignment: CDR1 SGHNT and CDR2 YYREEE (reference sequence). The CDR3 extends over 15 amino acids. The CDR3 region is CASSWGQGLYNEQFF. CDR3 DNA sequence: TGTGCCAGCAGCTGGGGACAGGGGCTCTACAATGAGCAGTTCTTC.

This chain's CDR3 is CASSSGQGGYGYTF. The DNA of the CDR3 is TGTGCCAGCAGCTCAGGACAGGGTGGCTATGGCTACACCTTC. The rearrangement joins TRBV7-2 to TRBJ1-2; 8 nucleotides match TRBD1. With 4 bases clipped from V and 4 bases from J, the junction kept 5 bases outside the gene matches. The germline V gene has CDR1 SGHTA and CDR2 FQGNSA. This CDR3 contains 14 residues.

The chain has TRBV2 and TRBJ2-7; 9 nucleotides agree with TRBD2. The germline V gene has CDR1 SNHLY and CDR2 FYNNEI. J gave up 2 bases and V 5 bases, and 10 bases lay outside the gene matches. There are 16 residues in the CDR3. DNA for the CDR3: TGTGCCAGCAGTCCGAGACTAGCGGATGCGGCCTACGAGCAGTACTTC. It yields the protein CASSPRLADAAYEQYF.

This clone was seen more than once but under ten times. Other DNA sequences in the same sample also yield this CDR3. This chain joins TRBV30 and TRBJ2-5, with D perhaps TRBD2 (6 bases). V was pared by 8 bases and J by 1 base, with 20 bases between. This CDR3 contains 15 residues. Germline CDR1 GTSNPN, CDR2 SVGIG (reference sequence). The CDR3 reads CARSGTPNTQETQYF. The CDR3 DNA follows: TGTGCCCGCTCCGGGACTCCAAATACCCAAGAGACCCAGTACTTC.

The rearrangement uses TRBV11-2 and TRBJ2-3; unclear D gene. The CDR3 runs 13 residues. The V gene lost 4 bases and the J gene lost 7 bases, with 12 bases spanning the gap. Germline CDR1 is SGHAT and CDR2 is FQNNGV. CDR3 DNA: TGTGCCAGCAGCTCTCAACGGGCGAATACGCAGTATTTT. Encoded protein: CASSSQRANTQYF.

This chain joins TRBV28 and TRBJ1-1; perhaps TRBD1 as D (6 bases). The V end lost 7 bases, the J end lost 3 bases, and 12 bases lay between the germline ends. CDR1 and CDR2 from the germline V gene are MDHEN and SYDVKM. The CDR3 extends over 13 amino acids. The CDR3, as DNA: TGTGCCAGCACCCTTGGACAGTACACTGAAGCTTTCTTT. It is translated as CASTLGQYTEAFF.

The chain uses TRBV5-1 and TRBJ2-2, with D unclear. This CDR3 region has 13 residues. Trimming left V 2 bases short and J 4 bases short, with 6 bases between. CDR1 SGHRS and CDR2 YFSETQ come from the germline V gene. The CDR3 bases are TGCGCCAGCAGCTTAAGTACCACCGGGGAGCTGTTTTTT. It yields the protein CASSLSTTGELFF. Full variable domain (outside the CDR3, taken from reference TRBV5-1 and TRBJ2-2): KAGVTQTPRYLIKTRGQQVTLSCSPISGHRSVSWYQQTPGQGLQFLFEYFSETQRNKGNFPGRFSGRQFSNSRSEMNVSTLELGDSALYLCASSLSTTGELFFGEGSRLTVL.

In its sample, this clone was seen a few times. The rearrangement links TRBV15 to TRBJ1-1; D unresolved. Deletions cut 1 base from V and 7 bases from J, with 7 bases between. The CDR3 loop spans 12 amino acids. CDR1 and CDR2 (germline): LNHNV, YYDKDF (reference sequence). This CDR3 reads CATSRAASEAFF. The CDR3 nucleotides read TGTGCCACCAGCAGAGCTGCAAGTGAAGCTTTCTTT.

V and J are TRBV27 and TRBJ2-1, with D perhaps being TRBD1 or TRBD2 (5 bases each). Trimming removed 1 base from V and 7 bases from J, with 17 bases in between. Germline assignment: CDR1 MNHEY and CDR2 SMNVEV (reference sequence). This CDR3 is 16 amino acids long. CDR3 nucleotide sequence: TGTGCCAGCAGTTTATTTGCAGCGTGGGGACCAAATGAGCAGTTCTTC. It yields the protein CASSLFAAWGPNEQFF.